Shown below are 12 T cell receptor beta chains from a single sample sequenced in a study of T cells in Graves' hyperthyroidism and ophthalmopathy. Amplified TCR beta CDR3 regions came from RNA transcripts. The HTBI primer set was used in a first-round RT-PCR of the TCR CDR3. TCRdb redid the calling of the multiplex PCR reads with MiXCR, one entry per CDR3 protein. The sample has about 26,000 distinct CDR3 sequences, around 40% seen once. The specimen sequenced was blood. These TCRs come from a young woman with Graves' hyperthyroidism.

This clonotype was seen at least ten times. The chain is built from TRBV6-1 and TRBJ2-3; D remains unclear. The CDR3 covers 14 residues. V was cut by 6 bases and J by 2 bases, with 12 bases left in between. Germline loops: CDR1 MNHNS, CDR2 SASEGT. This chain's CDR3 is CASRGYSDTDTQYF. DNA of the CDR3: TGTGCCAGCAGGGGGTACTCGGACACAGATACGCAGTATTTT.

V is TRBV2 and J is TRBJ2-3; D may be TRBD1 or TRBD2 (5 bases each). Germline CDR1 reads SNHLY; CDR2 reads FYNNEI. V lost 6 bases and J 2 bases, leaving 9 bases between the germline ends. The CDR3 spans 13 residues. The CDR3 here is CASRRGTTDTQYF. The CDR3 coding sequence is TGTGCCAGCAGGAGGGGAACCACAGATACGCAGTATTTT. The whole variable domain, filled in from reference TRBV2 and TRBJ2-3, reads EPEVTQTPSHQVTQMGQEVILRCVPISNHLYFYWYRQILGQKVEFLVSFYNNEISEKSEIFDDQFSVERPDGSNFTLKIRSTKLEDSAMYFCASRRGTTDTQYFGPGTRLTVL.

This chain uses TRBV30 with TRBJ1-1; 7 bases fit TRBD1. The CDR3 is 14 amino acids. Trimming at V came to 5 bases and at J to 3 bases, leaving 9 bases not matched to a gene. Looked up from germline, CDR1 is GTSNPN and CDR2 is SVGIG (reference sequence). CDR3 nucleotides: TGTGCCTGGCTTAGTGAGGGGGCTTACACTGAAGCTTTCTTT. Encoded protein: CAWLSEGAYTEAFF.

J is TRBJ1-1 and V is TRBV19; D not certain. V was cut by 6 bases and J by 0 bases, with 8 bases left in between. This CDR3 is built from 13 residues. Per germline, CDR1 LNHDA and CDR2 SQIVND (reference sequence). CDR3 sequence reads: CASSVRLNTEAFF. The CDR3 nucleotides read TGTGCCAGTAGCGTCCGATTGAACACTGAAGCTTTCTTT.

This clonotype showed up many times. Given a much more abundant clone one base away, this may be a read error. The V call is TRBV19, the J call TRBJ2-2; the D gene is possibly TRBD1 (6 bases). Germline CDR1 is LNHDA and CDR2 is SQIVND (reference sequence). The CDR3 has 15 residues. Trimming stripped 3 bases from V and 4 bases from J, with 12 bases between. The CDR3 is CASSMGDRSTGELFF. In DNA, the CDR3 is TGTGCCAGTAGTATGGGTGACAGGAGCACCGGGGAGCTGTTTTTT.

This clonotype was recorded at least ten times. The J gene is TRBJ1-4, the V gene TRBV6-6; D remains ambiguous. V lost 6 bases and J 6 bases, leaving 14 bases between the germline ends. Germline loops: CDR1 MNHNY, CDR2 SVGAGI (reference sequence). This CDR3 is 14 amino acids long. The CDR3 loop is CASRLPPRDEKLFF. The DNA for the CDR3 is TGTGCCAGCAGGCTTCCACCTCGGGATGAAAAACTGTTTTTT.

The chain joins TRBV3-1 to TRBJ1-1; no firm D call. V lost 7 bases, J lost 4 bases, and 13 bases lay in between. From germline, CDR1 is LGHDT and CDR2 YNNKEL (reference sequence). The CDR3 sequence is 13 residues long. The CDR3: CASNGDYSTEAFF. The DNA for the CDR3 is TGTGCCAGCAATGGGGATTACAGCACTGAAGCTTTCTTT.

By sample share, this clonotype is medium-sized. The V call is TRBV7-2, the J call TRBJ1-2; 7 nucleotides match TRBD1. There are 13 residues in the CDR3. Germline loops: CDR1 SGHTA, CDR2 FQGNSA. With V trimmed by 1 base and J by 6 bases, 2 bases remained unmatched. The CDR3 bases are TGTGCCAGCAGCTTAGTCACAGGGGATGGCTACACCTTC. It is translated as CASSLVTGDGYTF. The complete variable domain, with remaining parts taken from reference TRBV7-2 and TRBJ1-2, reads GAGVSQSPSNKVTEKGKDVELRCDPISGHTALYWYRQSLGQGLEFLIYFQGNSAPDKSGLPSDRFSAERTGGSVSTLTIQRTQQEDSAVYLCASSLVTGDGYTFGSGTRLTVV.

The V and J genes are TRBV9 and TRBJ1-2; the match to TRBD1 covers 9 bases. V shed 4 bases and J 7 bases; nucleotides not matched to a gene: 11. The CDR3 sequence is 15 residues long. Germline CDR1 reads SGDLS; CDR2 reads YYNGEE. The CDR3, as DNA: TGTGCCAGCAGCACCCTGAGCGGGACAGGGACTGGCTACACCTTC. Amino acid sequence: CASSTLSGTGTGYTF.

The chain employs TRBV7-2 and TRBJ2-7; 9 bases map to TRBD1. The junction had 14 bases not matched to a gene; V was cut back by 5 bases and J by 3 bases. CDR3 size: 17 residues. Looked up from germline, CDR1 is SGHTA and CDR2 is FQGNSA. CDR3 residues: CASSQAGGTGQIYEQYF. As DNA, the CDR3 is TGTGCCAGCAGCCAAGCCGGGGGGACAGGGCAAATCTACGAGCAGTACTTC.

At least ten counts were recorded for this clonotype. J is TRBJ1-2 and V is TRBV5-1; D not certain. The germline gives CDR1 SGHRS, CDR2 YFSETQ. The CDR3 runs to 14 residues. Trimming cost V 0 bases and J 5 bases, with 11 bases left between them. CDR3 DNA: TGCGCCAGCAGCTTGGTGACGGGAACTTATGGCTACACCTTC. Amino acid sequence: CASSLVTGTYGYTF. The full variable domain, its missing parts supplied by reference TRBV5-1 and TRBJ1-2, is KAGVTQTPRYLIKTRGQQVTLSCSPISGHRSVSWYQQTPGQGLQFLFEYFSETQRNKGNFPGRFSGRQFSNSRSEMNVSTLELGDSALYLCASSLVTGTYGYTFGSGTRLTVV.

For this clonotype: This may come from a read error, since a much larger clone is one base off. The chain uses TRBV30 and TRBJ2-5; the D gene is possibly TRBD2 (6 bases). In germline, CDR1 is GTSNPN, CDR2 SVGIG (reference sequence). This CDR3 is 15 amino acids long. In nucleotides, the CDR3 is TGTGTCTGGAGTGTGGGTAGCGGCTACCAAGAGACCCAGTACTTC. It specifies CVWSVGSGYQETQYF.